The 3 T cell receptor beta chains given below trace back to one sample, sequenced in a study of technical replicates of blood from a few donors. The protocol was immunoSEQ multiplex PCR, while the TCRdb copy is restricted to in-frame clones and leaves out a portion. Of about 83,000 clones listed, around 90% are singletons. Sequenced sample: T cells isolated from PBMCs. The receptors were gathered from a human donor in good health.

CDR3 residues: CASSSGGGSGYHSGANVLTF. The CDR3, as DNA: TGTGCCAGCAGCTCCGGTGGTGGGTCAGGGTACCACTCTGGGGCCAACGTCCTGACTTTC. This chain uses TRBV21-1 with TRBJ2-6; TRBD1, the table's D call, was not compared with the DNA. TRBV21-1 is deemed a pseudogene. The CDR3 totals 20 residues.

The chain couples TRBV18 to TRBJ1-4; tentatively, D is TRBD1 (6 bases). The length of the CDR3 is 14 residues. Germline V gene sequence: CDR1 KGHSH, CDR2 LQKENI. Trimming shortened V by 3 bases and J by 5 bases, and 10 bases separated the two germline ends. For the CDR3, the DNA is TGTGCCAGCTCACCTGGGGGCGTGAATGAAAAACTGTTTTTT. Its protein is CASSPGGVNEKLFF.

The gene calls are TRBV5-6 and TRBJ2-7, with 10 bases identical to TRBD2. CDR3 length equals 14 residues. Germline V gene lookup returns CDR1 SGHDT and CDR2 YYEEEE. Trimming removed 4 bases from V and 2 bases from J; junction bases left unmatched: 3. CDR3: CASSRSGRAYEQYF. CDR3 nucleotides: TGTGCCAGCAGCCGAAGCGGGAGGGCCTACGAGCAGTACTTC.